The 18 T cell receptor beta chains reported below all come from one sample, sequenced in a study of blood T cell repertoires in COVID-19. Some clones are missing from TCRdb's copy, which holds only in-frame ones; the method was immunoSEQ multiplex PCR. Of approximately 130,000 clones listed, around 77% are singletons. The specimen sequenced was peripheral blood. Receptors originate from a human donor in a cohort sampled during active COVID-19.

The genes are TRBV7-9 and TRBJ1-1, with a possible D match to TRBD1 (6 bases). This CDR3 has 15 residues. Germline CDR1 SEHNR, CDR2 FQNEAQ (reference sequence). The germline V and J ends were trimmed by 5 bases and 0 bases, with 13 bases remaining between them. The CDR3 coding sequence is TGTGCCAGCAGCCAAACACAGGGACTGAACACTGAAGCTTTCTTT. Its protein product is CASSQTQGLNTEAFF.

In its sample, this clone was seen once. The CDR3 sequence: CASSLWPTSGNTIYF. The CDR3 region has the DNA TGTGCCAGCAGCTTATGGCCAACCTCTGGAAACACCATATATTTT. The chain is built from TRBV11-2 and TRBJ1-3, with unresolved D. Germline V gene sequence: CDR1 SGHAT, CDR2 FQNNGV. Trimming took off 2 bases at V and 0 bases at J, with 8 bases between the two ends. There are 15 residues in the CDR3.

The chain employs TRBV19 and TRBJ1-5, with 8 positions matching TRBD1. Germline V gives CDR1 LNHDA, CDR2 SQIVND (reference sequence). The V and J ends lost 5 bases and 0 bases, in that order; junction bases with no gene match: 15. The CDR3 is 19 residues long. Written as DNA, the CDR3 is TGTGCCAGTAGTGTTGACAGGGGACCCTTCGTATATAGCAATCAGCCCCAGCATTTT. This sequence encodes CASSVDRGPFVYSNQPQHF.

This chain uses TRBV6-5 with TRBJ1-1, with D possibly matching TRBD1 (6 bases). V lost 6 bases, J lost 1 base, and 15 bases lay in between. Germline CDR1 and CDR2: MNHEY and SVGAGI. The CDR3 length is 15 residues. The CDR3 sequence: CASSPGDRSNTEAFF. CDR3 DNA sequence: TGTGCCAGCAGCCCCGGCGACAGGTCGAACACTGAAGCTTTCTTT.

The J gene is TRBJ2-1, the V gene TRBV5-4, with D possibly matching TRBD1 (6 bases). Germline V gene lookup returns CDR1 SGHNT and CDR2 YYREEE (reference sequence). The V and J ends lost 3 bases and 6 bases respectively, with 16 bases between them. The CDR3 length is 15 residues. CDR3 protein: CASSSTWGLINEQFF. The CDR3 DNA is TGTGCCAGCAGCTCCACCTGGGGGCTTATCAATGAGCAGTTCTTC.

This clone appeared a few times. This chain connects TRBV4-1 to TRBJ1-2; no clear D. V dropped 4 bases and J dropped 10 bases, with 13 bases sitting between them. Germline V CDR1 and CDR2: MGHRA, YSYEKL. There are 12 residues in the CDR3. The CDR3 DNA reads as TGCGCCAGCAGCCCTACCGAGGGCTACTACACCTTC. Residues: CASSPTEGYYTF.

This clone showed up just once. The chain uses TRBV5-1 and TRBJ2-7; D perhaps matches TRBD1 (5 bases). Germline-derived CDR1 and CDR2 are SGHRS and YFSETQ. With 4 bases removed from V and 4 bases from J, the gap between germline ends came to 15 bases. This CDR3 has 14 amino acids. In DNA form, the CDR3 reads TGCGCCAGCAGCCCCGAGCAGGGTGCGTACGAGCAGTACTTC. Translation: CASSPEQGAYEQYF. Based on the CDR3 plus reference TRBV5-1 and TRBJ2-7, the full variable domain is KAGVTQTPRYLIKTRGQQVTLSCSPISGHRSVSWYQQTPGQGLQFLFEYFSETQRNKGNFPGRFSGRQFSNSRSEMNVSTLELGDSALYLCASSPEQGAYEQYFGPGTRLTVT.

J is TRBJ2-3 and V is TRBV15; 11 bases are shared with TRBD1. Losses at the gene ends were 1 base for V and 0 bases for J; bases not matched to a gene: 3. The CDR3 has 17 amino acids. CDR1 is LNHNV and CDR2 is YYDKDF in the germline V gene (reference sequence). The CDR3: CATSRAGQGASTDTQYF. The CDR3 DNA reads as TGTGCCACCAGCAGAGCCGGACAGGGGGCTAGCACAGATACGCAGTATTTT.

This rearrangement joins TRBV29-1 to TRBJ1-2; 7 bases align to TRBD1. J lost 4 bases, V lost 7 bases, and 6 bases had no gene match. Germline V lookup: CDR1 SQVTM, CDR2 ANQGSEA. This CDR3 has 12 amino acids. The CDR3 DNA reads as TGCAGCGCCCGACAGGGAAGCTATGGCTACACCTTC. Amino acid sequence: CSARQGSYGYTF.

The gene calls are TRBV18 and TRBJ1-1; 8 bases agree with TRBD1. Germline values: CDR1 KGHSH, CDR2 LQKENI. Losses at the gene ends were 3 bases for V and 1 base for J; bases not matched to a gene: 4. This CDR3 is 15 amino acids long. CDR3 loop: CASSPRTGSNTEAFF. The CDR3 DNA reads as TGTGCCAGCTCACCCCGGACAGGGTCGAACACTGAAGCTTTCTTT. Full variable domain (remainder filled in from reference TRBV18 and TRBJ1-1): NAGVMQNPRHLVRRRGQEARLRCSPMKGHSHVYWYRQLPEEGLKFMVYLQKENIIDESGMPKERFSAEFPKEGPSILRIQQVVRGDSAAYFCASSPRTGSNTEAFFGQGTRLTVV.

The rearrangement joins TRBV5-4 to TRBJ1-6, with D possibly being TRBD1 (5 bases). Germline assignment: CDR1 SGHNT and CDR2 YYREEE (reference sequence). With 4 bases removed from V and 8 bases from J, the gap between germline ends came to 10 bases. The CDR3 consists of 13 residues. The CDR3 region is CASSRGRDSPLHF. CDR3 in DNA: TGTGCCAGCAGCCGTGGCAGGGATTCACCCCTCCACTTT.

This chain connects TRBV5-6 to TRBJ2-7, with D tentatively TRBD1 (6 bases). Trimming removed 0 bases from V and 3 bases from J, with 13 bases in between. From germline, CDR1 is SGHDT and CDR2 YYEEEE. The CDR3 runs 15 residues. The CDR3 sequence is CASSLVSDRIYEQYF. For the CDR3, the DNA is TGTGCCAGCAGCTTGGTGTCCGACAGGATCTACGAGCAGTACTTC.

V and J are TRBV21-1 and TRBJ1-6. TRBV21-1 is annotated as a pseudogene. The CDR3 is made up of 21 amino acids. Written as DNA, the CDR3 is TGTGCCAGCAGCAAAGCCCACTGGACTGATACCTTCACGTCCTATAATTCACCCCTCCACTTT. The encoded protein is CASSKAHWTDTFTSYNSPLHF.

The sample holds a few counts of this clone. The chain carries TRBV30 and TRBJ1-1; D call uncertain. CDR1 and CDR2 (germline): GTSNPN, SVGIG (reference sequence). The V gene lost 5 bases and the J gene lost 1 base, with 14 bases spanning the gap. This CDR3 contains 14 residues. As DNA, the CDR3 is TGTGCCTGGTTTAAAAAATCGAGGAACACTGAAGCTTTCTTT. Protein sequence: CAWFKKSRNTEAFF.

The chain has TRBV20-1 and TRBJ2-7; TRBD1 agrees at 9 bases. The CDR3 runs to 16 residues. Germline assignment: CDR1 DFQATT and CDR2 SNEGSKA (reference sequence). V trimming: 3 bases; J trimming: 2 bases; junction bases outside the gene matches: 11. The CDR3 DNA follows: TGCAGTGCTAGTCCATATTTGACAGGGGGTACCTACGAGCAGTACTTC. Its protein product is CSASPYLTGGTYEQYF.

A few counts support this clone. The chain combines TRBV5-1 with TRBJ2-7; a possible D gene is TRBD1 (6 bases). The ends were cut back, 4 bases at V and 3 bases at J, with 8 bases in the middle. CDR3 length: 12 residues. Per the germline V gene, CDR1 is SGHRS and CDR2 is YFSETQ. CDR3 amino acids: CASSPDSYEQYF. The CDR3 bases are TGCGCCAGCAGCCCGGACAGCTACGAGCAGTACTTC. The full variable domain, completed using reference TRBV5-1 and TRBJ2-7, is KAGVTQTPRYLIKTRGQQVTLSCSPISGHRSVSWYQQTPGQGLQFLFEYFSETQRNKGNFPGRFSGRQFSNSRSEMNVSTLELGDSALYLCASSPDSYEQYFGPGTRLTVT.

This clone was seen just once. The rearrangement uses TRBV30 and TRBJ1-5; TRBD1 is a possible D gene (5 bases). The CDR3 covers 16 residues. The germline V gene encodes CDR1 GTSNPN and CDR2 SVGIG (reference sequence). Between the trimmed V and J ends, which lost 3 bases and 0 bases, there was a span of 15 bases. In DNA, the CDR3 is TGTGCCTGGAGCCCCGCGGGGCTATATAGCAATCAGCCCCAGCATTTT. Protein sequence: CAWSPAGLYSNQPQHF.

This chain connects TRBV28 to TRBJ1-1; D uncertain. The ends were cut back, 8 bases at V and 1 base at J, with 17 bases in the middle. The CDR3 runs to 15 residues. CDR1 is MDHEN and CDR2 is SYDVKM in the germline V gene. As DNA, the CDR3 is TGTGCCAGCCCTCCGTCCGAGATCCAGAACACTGAAGCTTTCTTT. This encodes CASPPSEIQNTEAFF. Full variable domain (rest looked up from reference TRBV28 and TRBJ1-1): DVKVTQSSRYLVKRTGEKVFLECVQDMDHENMFWYRQDPGLGLRLIYFSYDVKMKEKGDIPEGYSVSREKKERFSLILESASTNQTSMYLCASPPSEIQNTEAFFGQGTRLTVV.